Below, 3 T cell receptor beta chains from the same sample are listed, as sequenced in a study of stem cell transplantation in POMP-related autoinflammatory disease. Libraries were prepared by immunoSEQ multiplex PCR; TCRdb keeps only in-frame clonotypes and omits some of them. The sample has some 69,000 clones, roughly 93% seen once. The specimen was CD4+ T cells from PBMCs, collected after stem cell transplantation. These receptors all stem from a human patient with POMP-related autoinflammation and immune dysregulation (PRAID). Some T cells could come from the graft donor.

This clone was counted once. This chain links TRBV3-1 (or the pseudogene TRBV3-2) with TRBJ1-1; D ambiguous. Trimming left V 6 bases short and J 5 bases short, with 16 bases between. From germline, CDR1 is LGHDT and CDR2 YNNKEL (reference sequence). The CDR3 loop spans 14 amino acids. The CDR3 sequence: CASRDLGVGTEAFF. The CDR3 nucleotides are TGTGCCAGCAGAGACCTCGGGGTTGGGACTGAAGCTTTCTTT.

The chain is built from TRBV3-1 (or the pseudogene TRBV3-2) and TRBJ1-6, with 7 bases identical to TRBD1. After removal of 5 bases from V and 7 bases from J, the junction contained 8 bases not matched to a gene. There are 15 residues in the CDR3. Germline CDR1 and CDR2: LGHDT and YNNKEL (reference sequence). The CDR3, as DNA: TGTGCCAGCAGCGAGGGGGCAGGGGGAAATTCACCCCTCCACTTT. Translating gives CASSEGAGGNSPLHF.

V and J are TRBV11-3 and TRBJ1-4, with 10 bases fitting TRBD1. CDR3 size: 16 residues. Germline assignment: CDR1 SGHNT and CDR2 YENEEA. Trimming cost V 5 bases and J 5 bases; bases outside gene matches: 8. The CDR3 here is CASSARDRGGNEKLFF. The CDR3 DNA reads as TGTGCCAGCAGCGCCCGGGACAGGGGAGGGAATGAAAAACTGTTTTTT.